This T cell receptor (beta chain) was sequenced for a study of type 1 regulatory T cells. As for the study in general: An in vitro protocol generated T-allo10, a Tr1-enriched, alloantigen-specific CD4 T cell product.

A remark on this clonotype: Its specificity is not known.

Graft donor-derived T-allo10 cells were described as host-alloantigen-specific, anergic, and alloantigen-specifically suppressive. Germline CDR1 is LNHDA and CDR2 is SQIVND (reference sequence). The CDR3 sequence is 15 residues long. Deletions cut 3 bases from V and 2 bases from J, with 11 bases between. TCRdb itself ran the reads through MiXCR, one entry per CDR3 protein. The profile covers about 68,000 distinct CDR3 sequences, with around 57% appearing a single time and about 8% taken by the ten largest. The V gene is TRBV19, the J gene TRBJ2-1; tentative D call: TRBD2 (6 bases). The sequence was collected from a human donor in good health. Sequenced material: cultured T cells, either the whole culture or a sorted T cell fraction (not recorded which). Regarding subset: Tr1-enriched cell product generated in vitro against host alloantigens. This chain's CDR3 is CASSMASAPYNEQFF. The CDR3 DNA follows: TGTGCCAGTAGTATGGCTAGCGCACCCTACAATGAGCAGTTCTTC.